The 7 T cell receptor beta chains below were found in one sample sequenced in a study of cytomegalovirus exposure and HLA in healthy donors. Vbeta (60) and Jbeta (13) primers were used in the PCR. Sequenced by immunoSEQ multiplex PCR; TCRdb stores in-frame clones only, minus some. The table has some 87,000 clones, 65% to 80% seen once; the top ten hold about 16%. The material sequenced was PBMCs. The receptors come from a woman aged 45-65 years in good health and CMV-seropositive.

V is TRBV6-5 and J is TRBJ2-7, with TRBD1 matching 7 bases. Germline loops: CDR1 MNHEY, CDR2 SVGAGI. After removal of 2 bases from V and 6 bases from J, the junction contained 4 bases not matched to a gene. The CDR3 runs 13 residues. CDR3 nucleotides: TGTGCCAGCAGTTACACACAGGGGCGCGAGCAGTACTTC. The encoded protein is CASSYTQGREQYF.

This clone has a handful of counts. J is TRBJ1-5 and V is TRBV6-6; 12 nucleotides align to TRBD1. J was trimmed by 5 bases and V by 6 bases; bases with no gene match: 5. CDR1 is MNHNY and CDR2 is SVGAGI in the germline V gene (reference sequence). The CDR3 contains 15 residues. This CDR3 is CASRPGTGGHQPQHF. CDR3 nucleotide sequence: TGTGCCAGCAGGCCCGGGACAGGGGGCCATCAGCCCCAGCATTTT.

Comment on this clone: At one boundary the junction diverges from the germline segment, which might be a read error. V and J are TRBV7-9 and TRBJ2-1, with 9 nucleotides matching TRBD2. Germline CDR1 is SEHNR and CDR2 is FQNEAQ (reference sequence). This CDR3 region has 13 residues. This CDR3 is CASSVAGESEQFF. The CDR3 nucleotides are TGTGCCAGCAGCGTAGCGGGAGAAAGTGAGCAGTTCTTC. The full variable domain, completed using reference TRBV7-9 and TRBJ2-1, is DTGVSQNPRHKITKRGQNVTFRCDPISEHNRLYWYRQTLGQGPEFLTYFQNEAQLEKSRLLSDRFSAERPKGSFSTLEIQRTEQGDSAMYLCASSVAGESEQFFGPGTRLTVL.

The V and J genes are TRBV15 and TRBJ1-5; D is unclear. V lost 6 bases and J lost 9, with 15 bases in between. Germline CDR1 reads LNHNV; CDR2 reads YYDKDF (reference sequence). The CDR3 sequence is 13 residues long. Here the CDR3 DNA reads TGTGCCACCAGGGGCGAGTGGTCCTGGCCCCAGCATTTT. Its translation is CATRGEWSWPQHF.

The CDR3 DNA reads as TGTGCCAGCAGTGGGCTTAGGGGGAATCAGCCCCAGCATTTT. Translation gives CASSGLRGNQPQHF. V gene TRBV2 combines with J gene TRBJ1-5; D perhaps matches TRBD1 (6 bases). The CDR3 has 14 residues. From germline, CDR1 is SNHLY and CDR2 FYNNEI. Trimming removed 4 bases from V and 4 bases from J, with 11 bases in between.

The chain links TRBV19 to TRBJ1-6; the D gene is possibly TRBD1 (5 bases). Looked up from germline, CDR1 is LNHDA and CDR2 is SQIVND (reference sequence). The CDR3 is 16 residues long. With 3 bases removed from V and 10 bases from J, the gap between germline ends came to 19 bases. CDR3 loop: CASSIAGLRSESPLHF. CDR3 nucleotides: TGTGCCAGTAGTATCGCGGGACTCCGGTCGGAGTCACCCCTCCACTTT.

The gene calls are TRBV10-3 and TRBJ1-3; D is undetermined. V gave up 3 bases and J gave up 4 bases, with 7 bases separating them. Germline CDR1 and CDR2: ENHRY and SYGVKD. The CDR3 sequence is 13 residues long. DNA of the CDR3: TGTGCCATCAGTGAATTATCCGGAAACACCATATATTTT. Translated: CAISELSGNTIYF.